The 24 T cell receptor beta chains given below trace back to one sample, sequenced in a study of beta chain features in type 1 diabetes. Study-wide findings and caveats: For Type 1 diabetes patients, all four CD4+ subsets carried TCRB CDR3s that were moderately but significantly shorter.

cDNA synthesis used the whole RNA isolate, giving expressed TCRB sequences. Measured with immunoSEQ multiplex PCR; TCRdb has only the in-frame clones, and not every one. In the table there are approximately 730,000 clones, around 15% of which are singletons. Their target antigens are unknown. Sequenced sample: naive CD4+ T cells from blood. These receptors all stem from a man aged 18 to 35 with type 1 diabetes.

V and J are TRBV5-4 and TRBJ2-3, with 7 bases identical to TRBD2. The V and J ends lost 4 bases and 0 bases, in that order; junction bases with no gene match: 5. Germline CDR1 reads SGHNT; CDR2 reads YYREEE (reference sequence). The CDR3 has 15 amino acids. The CDR3 sequence is CASSPSGVSTDTQYF. In DNA form, the CDR3 reads TGTGCCAGCAGCCCGAGCGGGGTAAGCACAGATACGCAGTATTTT.

Only a few counts were recorded for this clone. The chain recombines TRBV18 with TRBJ1-6; 7 bases match TRBD1. The J segment lost 8 bases and the V segment lost 4 bases, leaving 5 bases of the junction unmatched. CDR1 is KGHSH, CDR2 LQKENI, per germline. The CDR3 length is 14 residues. This chain's CDR3 is CASSRGTEDSPLHF. The CDR3 coding sequence is TGTGCCAGCTCACGGGGGACAGAGGATTCACCCCTCCACTTT.

A few counts support this clone. This chain joins TRBV15 and TRBJ1-5; possibly TRBD1 for D (6 bases). The V end was cut by 4 bases, the J end by 7 bases, with 17 bases between. Germline values: CDR1 LNHNV, CDR2 YYDKDF (reference sequence). The CDR3 is 15 residues long. The CDR3 loop reads CATSTITGQGQPQHF. As DNA, the CDR3 is TGTGCCACCAGCACGATAACAGGGCAGGGCCAGCCCCAGCATTTT.

The table lists this clone with a few counts. The V gene is TRBV30, the J gene TRBJ1-2; 7 bases map to TRBD1. CDR3 length: 13 residues. The ends lost 5 bases at V and 0 bases at J; junction bases unmatched: 3. CDR1 and CDR2 from the germline V gene are GTSNPN and SVGIG (reference sequence). The DNA of the CDR3 is TGTGCCTGGGTCAGGGGGGCTAACTATGGCTACACCTTC. Its translation: CAWVRGANYGYTF.

V gene TRBV2 combines with J gene TRBJ2-3; no firm D call. The ends were cut back, 7 bases at V and 5 bases at J, with 13 bases in the middle. This CDR3 has 13 amino acids. Germline CDR1 SNHLY, CDR2 FYNNEI. DNA for the CDR3: TGTGCCAGCAACCAACACCCCGAAGATACGCAGTATTTT. Amino acid sequence: CASNQHPEDTQYF.

This clone occurred a few times. V gene TRBV6-1 combines with J gene TRBJ2-5; TRBD1 might be the D (7 bases). V was trimmed by 4 bases and J by 5 bases, leaving 14 bases between them. This CDR3 has 14 amino acids. CDR1 is MNHNS and CDR2 is SASEGT in the germline V gene. The CDR3 spells CASSVGRGAETQYF. The CDR3 DNA reads TGTGCCAGCAGTGTAGGCAGGGGGGCGGAGACCCAGTACTTC.

This clone has a handful of counts. The chain carries TRBV10-3 and TRBJ1-6; TRBD1 is a possible D gene (5 bases). Trimming cost V 4 bases and J 10 bases, with 20 bases left between them. Per germline, CDR1 ENHRY and CDR2 SYGVKD. CDR3 length equals 16 residues. DNA of the CDR3: TGTGCCATCAGTGGAACCGGACCCGGGGCTCTGTCACCCCTCCACTTT. It yields the protein CAISGTGPGALSPLHF.

The genes are TRBV9 and TRBJ1-2, with D unclear. The CDR3 has 16 amino acids. Trimming took 1 base from V and 2 from J, leaving 15 bases between them. Germline V lookup: CDR1 SGDLS, CDR2 YYNGEE. CDR3 coding DNA: TGTGCCAGCAGCGTACAAAGCGCAGCCAACAACTATGGCTACACCTTC. Translated: CASSVQSAANNYGYTF.

This clone has more than one count but fewer than ten. The chain employs TRBV9 and TRBJ2-7; TRBD2 agrees at 13 bases. The germline CDR1 and CDR2 sequences are SGDLS and YYNGEE. The CDR3 sequence is 15 residues long. V lost 3 bases to trimming and J lost 5 bases; unmatched junction nucleotides: 5. The CDR3 sequence is CASSAGLAGLNEQYF. CDR3 sequence (DNA): TGTGCCAGCAGCGCGGGACTAGCGGGGCTCAACGAGCAGTACTTC.

The genes are TRBV5-1 and TRBJ1-2; no clear D. V lost 1 base, J lost 8 bases, and 18 bases lay in between. This CDR3 region has 15 residues. The germline V gene has CDR1 SGHRS and CDR2 YFSETQ. The CDR3 DNA sequence: TGCGCCAGCAGCTTGAGTGCTGATGCCCTTCTAGGCTACACCTTC. Protein sequence: CASSLSADALLGYTF.

This clone occurred a few times. The junction departs from germline at one end; a sequencing error may be responsible. The chain recombines TRBV30 with TRBJ1-1; D not certain. This CDR3 has 12 residues. CDR1 and CDR2 (germline): GTSNPN, SVGIG (reference sequence). The CDR3 reads CAWSPADTEAFF. The CDR3 nucleotides are TGTGCCTGGAGTCCGGCCGACACAGAAGCTTTCTTT.

The chain carries TRBV15 and TRBJ2-2; TRBD1 matches 8 bases. In germline, CDR1 is LNHNV, CDR2 YYDKDF (reference sequence). Trimming removed 5 bases from V and 3 bases from J; junction bases left unmatched: 11. The CDR3 is 17 amino acids. CDR3 bases: TGTGCCACCAGCGGCCGTCAGGGGGCTATCGACACCGGGGAGCTGTTTTTT. Encoded protein: CATSGRQGAIDTGELFF.

Points on this clone: The sample has other DNA sequences that encode this CDR3 too. The J gene is TRBJ2-7, the V gene TRBV5-1, with unresolved D. The V gene lost 0 bases and the J gene lost 1 base, with 5 bases spanning the gap. The CDR3 sequence is 13 residues long. CDR1 is SGHRS, CDR2 YFSETQ, per germline. The CDR3 sequence: CASSLDPSYEQYF. CDR3 nucleotide sequence: TGCGCCAGCAGCTTGGACCCTTCCTACGAGCAGTACTTC.

The chain links TRBV10-2 to TRBJ2-1; D uncertain. Germline CDR1 and CDR2: WSHSY and SAAADI. Trimming left V 3 bases short and J 5 bases short, with 5 bases between. The CDR3 is made up of 12 amino acids. CDR3 in amino acids: CASSEQNNEQFF. CDR3 bases: TGCGCCAGCAGTGAACAGAACAATGAGCAGTTCTTC.

V gene TRBV18 combines with J gene TRBJ1-1, with D maybe TRBD1 (5 bases). Deletions cut 3 bases from V and 3 bases from J, with 11 bases between. The CDR3 has 14 residues. Germline CDR1 KGHSH, CDR2 LQKENI. In DNA form, the CDR3 reads TGTGCCAGCTCACCCAATGGGGGAGACACTGAAGCTTTCTTT. Amino acid sequence: CASSPNGGDTEAFF.

This clone was seen a handful of times. The J gene is TRBJ1-2, the V gene TRBV4-1; unclear D gene. The ends were cut back, 1 base at V and 2 bases at J, with 8 bases in the middle. Germline values: CDR1 MGHRA, CDR2 YSYEKL. This CDR3 has 14 amino acids. This chain's CDR3 is CASSQVGQNYGYTF. CDR3 coding DNA: TGCGCCAGCAGCCAAGTCGGTCAGAACTATGGCTACACCTTC.

The rearrangement joins TRBV14 to TRBJ2-7, with D tentatively TRBD1 or TRBD2 (5 bases each). Trimming shortened V by 1 base and J by 9 bases, and 13 bases separated the two germline ends. The CDR3 spans 13 residues. Germline V gene sequence: CDR1 SGHDN, CDR2 FVKESK. CDR3 nucleotide sequence: TGTGCCAGCAGCCAAGGGGCCGAAGGGACGCAGTACTTC. It is translated as CASSQGAEGTQYF.

V and J are TRBV28 and TRBJ2-5; a weak D match, TRBD2 (5 bases). V lost 3 bases, J lost 3 bases, and 17 bases lay in between. The CDR3 has 16 amino acids. Germline lookup yields CDR1 MDHEN and CDR2 SYDVKM. The CDR3 protein is CASSFSAGWWKETQYF. The CDR3 DNA reads as TGTGCCAGCAGTTTTAGTGCGGGCTGGTGGAAAGAGACCCAGTACTTC.

V and J are TRBV10-3 and TRBJ1-2, with 9 bases that match TRBD1. The CDR3 length is 13 residues. CDR1 and CDR2 from the germline V gene are ENHRY and SYGVKD. With V trimmed by 5 bases and J by 5 bases, 3 bases remained unmatched. The CDR3 loop reads CAISSQGAYGYTF. CDR3 nucleotides: TGTGCCATCAGTTCACAGGGGGCGTATGGCTACACCTTC.

The chain employs TRBV11-2 and TRBJ2-7; the D gene is possibly TRBD2 (6 bases). The length of the CDR3 is 14 residues. Looked up from germline, CDR1 is SGHAT and CDR2 is FQNNGV. V was trimmed by 5 bases and J by 2 bases, leaving 13 bases between them. The chain's CDR3 is CASSAGPGPYEQYF. DNA of the CDR3: TGTGCCAGCAGCGCGGGGCCGGGGCCCTACGAGCAGTACTTC. Complete variable domain (other parts from reference TRBV11-2 and TRBJ2-7): EAGVAQSPRYKIIEKRQSVAFWCNPISGHATLYWYQQILGQGPKLLIQFQNNGVVDDSQLPKDRFSAERLKGVDSTLKIQPAKLEDSAVYLCASSAGPGPYEQYFGPGTRLTVT.

This chain joins TRBV4-1 and TRBJ1-3; no reliable D call. V dropped 1 base and J dropped 4 bases, with 11 bases sitting between them. This CDR3 region has 15 residues. Germline V lookup: CDR1 MGHRA, CDR2 YSYEKL. The DNA of the CDR3 is TGCGCCAGCAGCCAAGTAGATCGGAACGGAAACACCATATATTTT. Its protein product is CASSQVDRNGNTIYF.

Written as DNA, the CDR3 is TGCGCCAGCAGCTTGGGGTACGAGCCCGCAAGGTCCTACGAGCAGTACTTC. It yields the protein CASSLGYEPARSYEQYF. The V and J genes are TRBV5-1 and TRBJ2-7, with D uncertain. The V end lost 0 bases, the J end lost 1 base, and 17 bases lay between the germline ends. Germline loops: CDR1 SGHRS, CDR2 YFSETQ. This CDR3 has 17 residues. Combining the CDR3 with reference TRBV5-1 and TRBJ2-7 gives the whole variable domain KAGVTQTPRYLIKTRGQQVTLSCSPISGHRSVSWYQQTPGQGLQFLFEYFSETQRNKGNFPGRFSGRQFSNSRSEMNVSTLELGDSALYLCASSLGYEPARSYEQYFGPGTRLTVT.

To note about this clone: This CDR3 is also generated by other DNA sequences in the sample. The chain combines TRBV9 with TRBJ1-1, with D possibly matching TRBD1 (6 bases). V lost 0 bases and J lost 5, with 11 bases in between. Germline V gene sequence: CDR1 SGDLS, CDR2 YYNGEE. The CDR3 spans 14 residues. The CDR3 DNA follows: TGTGCCAGCAGCGTAGTTGGGGGCGAGACTGAAGCTTTCTTT. It codes for CASSVVGGETEAFF. Variable domain in full (rest from reference TRBV9 and TRBJ1-1): DSGVTQTPKHLITATGQRVTLRCSPRSGDLSVYWYQQSLDQGLQFLIQYYNGEERAKGNILERFSAQQFPDLHSELNLSSLELGDSALYFCASSVVGGETEAFFGQGTRLTVV.

The chain couples TRBV7-9 to TRBJ1-6; 7 bases line up with TRBD1. The V and J ends lost 4 bases and 10 bases, in that order; junction bases with no gene match: 7. From germline, CDR1 is SEHNR and CDR2 FQNEAQ (reference sequence). The CDR3 spans 14 residues. CDR3 residues: CASSSTLQGSPLHF. In DNA, the CDR3 is TGTGCCAGCAGCTCCACACTACAGGGGTCACCCCTCCACTTT.